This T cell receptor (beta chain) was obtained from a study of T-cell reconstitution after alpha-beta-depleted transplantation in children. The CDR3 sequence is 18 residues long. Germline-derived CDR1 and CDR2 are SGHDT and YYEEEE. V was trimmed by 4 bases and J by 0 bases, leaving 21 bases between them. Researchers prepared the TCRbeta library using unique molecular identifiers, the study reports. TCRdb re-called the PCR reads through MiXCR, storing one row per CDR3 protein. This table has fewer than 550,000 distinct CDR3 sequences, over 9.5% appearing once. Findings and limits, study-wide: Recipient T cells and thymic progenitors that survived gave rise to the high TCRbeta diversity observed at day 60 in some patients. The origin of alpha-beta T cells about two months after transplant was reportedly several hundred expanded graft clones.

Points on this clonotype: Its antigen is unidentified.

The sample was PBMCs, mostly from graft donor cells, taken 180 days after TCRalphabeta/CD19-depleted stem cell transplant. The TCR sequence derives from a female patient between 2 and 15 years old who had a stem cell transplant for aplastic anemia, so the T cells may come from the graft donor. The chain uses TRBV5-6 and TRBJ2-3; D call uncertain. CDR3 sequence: CASSPPRLGRPSTDTQYF. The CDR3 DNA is TGTGCCAGCAGCCCTCCGCGACTCGGACGTCCTAGCACAGATACGCAGTATTTT.